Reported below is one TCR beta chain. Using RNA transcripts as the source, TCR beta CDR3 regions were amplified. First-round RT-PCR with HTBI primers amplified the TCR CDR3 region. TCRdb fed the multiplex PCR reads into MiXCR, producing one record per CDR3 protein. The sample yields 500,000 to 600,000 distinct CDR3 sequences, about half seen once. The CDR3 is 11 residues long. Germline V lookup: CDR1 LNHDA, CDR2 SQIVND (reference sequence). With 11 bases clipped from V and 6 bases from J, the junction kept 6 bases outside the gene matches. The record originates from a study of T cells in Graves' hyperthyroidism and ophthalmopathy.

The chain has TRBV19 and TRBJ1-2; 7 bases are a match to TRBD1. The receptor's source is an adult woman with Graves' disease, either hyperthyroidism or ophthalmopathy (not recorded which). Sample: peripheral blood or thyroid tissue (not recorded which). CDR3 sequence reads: CASTRGHGYTF. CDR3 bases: TGTGCCTCAACAAGGGGGCATGGCTACACCTTC. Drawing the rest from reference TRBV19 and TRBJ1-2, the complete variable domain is DGGITQSPKYLFRKEGQNVTLSCEQNLNHDAMYWYRQDPGQGLRLIYYSQIVNDFQKGDIAEGYSVSREKKESFPLTVTSAQKNPTAFYLCASTRGHGYTFGSGTRLTVV.